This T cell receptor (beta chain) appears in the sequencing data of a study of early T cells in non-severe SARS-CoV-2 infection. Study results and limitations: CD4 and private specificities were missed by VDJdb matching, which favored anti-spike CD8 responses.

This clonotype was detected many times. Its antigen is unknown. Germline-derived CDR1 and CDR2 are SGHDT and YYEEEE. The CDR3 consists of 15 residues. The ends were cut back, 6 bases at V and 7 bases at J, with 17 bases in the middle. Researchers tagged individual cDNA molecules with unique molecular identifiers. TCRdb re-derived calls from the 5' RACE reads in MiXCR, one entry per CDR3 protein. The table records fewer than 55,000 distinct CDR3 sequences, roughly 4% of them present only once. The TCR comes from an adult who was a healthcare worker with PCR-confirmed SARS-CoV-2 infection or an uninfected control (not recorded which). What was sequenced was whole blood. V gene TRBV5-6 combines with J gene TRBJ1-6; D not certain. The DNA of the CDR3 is TGTGCCAGCAACCGACGGAGGGCAGAAAATTCACCCCTCCACTTT. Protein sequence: CASNRRRAENSPLHF.